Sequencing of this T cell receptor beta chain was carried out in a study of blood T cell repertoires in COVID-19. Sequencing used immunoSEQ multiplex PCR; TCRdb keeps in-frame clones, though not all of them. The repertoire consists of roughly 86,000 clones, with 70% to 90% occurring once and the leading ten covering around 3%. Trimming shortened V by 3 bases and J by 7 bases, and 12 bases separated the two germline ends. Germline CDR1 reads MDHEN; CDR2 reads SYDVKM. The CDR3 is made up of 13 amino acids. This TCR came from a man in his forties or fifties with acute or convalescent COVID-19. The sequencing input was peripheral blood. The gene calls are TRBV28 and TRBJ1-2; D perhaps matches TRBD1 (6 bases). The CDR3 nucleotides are TGTGCCAGCAGTTTTGCAGGGGTGCTTGGCTACACCTTC. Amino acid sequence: CASSFAGVLGYTF.